This T cell receptor beta chain was found in a study of human T cells and chemical hapten exposure. Study-level results: Following DPC sensitization, TCRs present above 1 in 1000 frequency showed no change. Having alopecia, the donors may differ immunologically from healthy people.

This clonotype turned up a few times. Its antigen is currently unknown. Time point indicated: patch test 2, 6 weeks after DPC sensitization. Treatment here: therapeutic diphenylcyclopropenone sensitization with weekly scalp DPC. CDR1 is MDHEN and CDR2 is SYDVKM in the germline V gene. The CDR3 extends over 15 amino acids. V was trimmed by 2 bases and J by 4 bases, leaving 15 bases between them. TCRdb re-derived calls from the RACE reads in MiXCR, one entry per CDR3 protein. The sample has about 350,000 distinct CDR3 sequences; around 6% are singletons. The sample was whole blood, taken in connection with sensitization to the hapten diphenylcyclopropenone (DPC). The source of this sequence is a woman between 18 and 30 years old with alopecia areata. Some clones in this sample may be carry-over from other donors' samples. The rearrangement uses TRBV28 and TRBJ2-7; possible D gene TRBD1, 9 bases. In nucleotides, the CDR3 is TGTGCCAGCAGTTTAGGTAGCGGGACAGGGTACGAGCAGTACTTC. This encodes CASSLGSGTGYEQYF.